This T cell receptor beta chain stems from a study of PD-1 blockade in classical Hodgkin lymphoma. Study-wide findings and caveats: Complete responders entered with baseline diversity on par with newly diagnosed patients, the results showed. With respect to the repertoire differences, their causes, possibly disease activity or prior therapy, remain undefined. Newly diagnosed patients were reported to start with lower TCR diversity than healthy donors. In CD4+ cells, TCR diversity went up significantly by C4D1, but in CD8+ cells it did not.

Trimming cost V 3 bases and J 0 bases, with 12 bases left between them. The CDR3 runs 15 residues. Germline lookup yields CDR1 SGDLS and CDR2 YYNGEE. As to time point: cycle 4 day 1 (C4D1), after 6 weeks of nivolumab. Brentuximab vedotin exposure varied, and every patient relapsed after autologous stem cell transplantation. About this clone: Its antigen is as yet unknown.

Libraries were prepared by immunoSEQ multiplex PCR; TCRdb keeps only in-frame clonotypes and omits some of them. In the table there are tens of thousands of clones, about three quarters of which are singletons. The receptor was derived from a human donor with classical Hodgkin lymphoma. The input for sequencing was peripheral blood mononuclear cells (PBMCs), taken before the fourth cycle of nivolumab. V is TRBV9 and J is TRBJ1-2, with D hard to call. As DNA, the CDR3 is TGTGCCAGCAGCGAGGAGGTTTTTTCTAACTATGGCTACACCTTC. As protein: CASSEEVFSNYGYTF.